A few counts support the clone carrying this TCR beta chain. This record belongs to a study of blood T cell repertoires in COVID-19. At the level of the study: Collection of acute and convalescent COVID-19 samples took place in the United States, Italy and Spain. PBMCs, B-cell-depleted T cells, or T cells provided the cDNA or gDNA that made up the material.

Per the original data handling: Reference gene primers were amplified, and this amplification served to estimate nucleated cell counts. Sequenced by immunoSEQ multiplex PCR; TCRdb stores in-frame clones only, minus some. The DNA was the basis for D and trimming; V, J and clone size are from that table. The sample holds 200,000 to 250,000 clones, around 82% seen once. V shed 0 bases, J shed 8 bases, and the junction held 5 bases outside the gene matches. This CDR3 has 14 amino acids. CDR1 is SGHKS, CDR2 YYEKEE, per germline (reference sequence). The rearrangement links TRBV5-5 to TRBJ1-2, with TRBD1 identical over 9 bases. Specimen: peripheral blood. The source is a woman in her sixties or seventies with acute or convalescent COVID-19. The CDR3 reads CASSLDRGLSGYTF. The DNA for the CDR3 is TGTGCCAGCAGCTTGGACAGGGGGCTGTCGGGCTACACCTTC. The full variable domain, with the rest looked up from reference TRBV5-5 and TRBJ1-2, is DAGVTQSPTHLIKTRGQQVTLRCSPISGHKSVSWYQQVLGQGPQFIFQYYEKEERGRGNFPDRFSARQFPNYSSELNVNALLLGDSALYLCASSLDRGLSGYTFGSGTRLTVV.